This T cell receptor beta chain is from a study of blood T cell repertoires in COVID-19. The CDR3 contains 13 residues. The germline gives CDR1 PRHDT, CDR2 FYEKMQ (reference sequence). Deletions cut 5 bases from V and 4 bases from J, with 11 bases between. Assay: immunoSEQ multiplex PCR; the TCRdb copy retains only in-frame clones and omits some. In the table there are 300,000 to 350,000 clones, roughly 90% of which are singletons. The source material was peripheral blood. The source is a woman in her 30s with COVID-19, enrolled during active disease. The chain carries TRBV13 and TRBJ1-1; D unresolved. CDR3 nucleotides: TGTGCCAGCAGCCCCCCCCGGGGCACTGAAGCTTTCTTT. This codes for CASSPPRGTEAFF. Full variable domain (outside the CDR3, taken from reference TRBV13 and TRBJ1-1): AAGVIQSPRHLIKEKRETATLKCYPIPRHDTVYWYQQGPGQDPQFLISFYEKMQSDKGSIPDRFSAQQFSDYHSELNMSSLELGDSALYFCASSPPRGTEAFFGQGTRLTVV.